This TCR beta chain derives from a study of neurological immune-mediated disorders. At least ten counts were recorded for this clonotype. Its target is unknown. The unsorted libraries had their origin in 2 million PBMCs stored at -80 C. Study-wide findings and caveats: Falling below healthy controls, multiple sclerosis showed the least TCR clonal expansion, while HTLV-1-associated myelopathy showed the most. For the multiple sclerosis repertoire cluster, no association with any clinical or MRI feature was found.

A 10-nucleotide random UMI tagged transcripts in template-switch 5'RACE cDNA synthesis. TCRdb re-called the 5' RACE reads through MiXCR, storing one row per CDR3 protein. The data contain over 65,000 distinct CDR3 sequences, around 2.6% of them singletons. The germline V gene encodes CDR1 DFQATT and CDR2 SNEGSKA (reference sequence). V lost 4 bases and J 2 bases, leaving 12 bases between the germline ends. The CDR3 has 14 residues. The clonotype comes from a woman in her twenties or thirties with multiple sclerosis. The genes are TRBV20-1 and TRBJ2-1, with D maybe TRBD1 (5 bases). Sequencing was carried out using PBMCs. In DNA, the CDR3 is TGCAGTGCTACATCTCCAGGGCCCTACAATGAGCAGTTCTTC. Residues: CSATSPGPYNEQFF.